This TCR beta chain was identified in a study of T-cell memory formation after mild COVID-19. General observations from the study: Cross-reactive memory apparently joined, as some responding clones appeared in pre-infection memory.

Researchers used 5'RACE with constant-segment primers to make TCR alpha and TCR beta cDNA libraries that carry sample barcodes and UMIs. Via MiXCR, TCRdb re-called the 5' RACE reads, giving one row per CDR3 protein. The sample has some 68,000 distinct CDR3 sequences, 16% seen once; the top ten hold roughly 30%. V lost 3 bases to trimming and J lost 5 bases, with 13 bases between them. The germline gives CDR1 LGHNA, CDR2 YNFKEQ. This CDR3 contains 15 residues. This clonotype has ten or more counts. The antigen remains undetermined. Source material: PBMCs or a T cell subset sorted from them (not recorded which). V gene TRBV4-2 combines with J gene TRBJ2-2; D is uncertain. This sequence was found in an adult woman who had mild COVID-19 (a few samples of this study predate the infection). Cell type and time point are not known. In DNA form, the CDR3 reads TGTGCCAGCAGCCACCAGGAACGACAAACCGGGGAGCTGTTTTTT. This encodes CASSHQERQTGELFF.